This T cell receptor (beta chain) was identified during a study of shared clonotypes between healthy human individuals. CDR3 size: 13 residues. V lost 0 bases and J 3 bases, leaving 4 bases between the germline ends. Germline V gives CDR1 SGDLS, CDR2 YYNGEE. General study points: Sharing of clonotypes among donors was expected to vary with sequencing depth.

To note about this clone: Antigen: not known. Distinct nucleotide sequences in the sample also encode this CDR3.

Assay used: immunoSEQ multiplex PCR; TCRdb lists only in-frame clones, some missing. The sample includes 2,500,000 or so clones, under 95% seen only once; the top ten take approximately 0.39%. The clonotype originates from a man aged 18 to 30 in good health. Some clones in this sample may be carry-over from other donors' samples. The rearrangement links TRBV9 to TRBJ1-5; D is ambiguous. The specimen sequenced was naive CD4+ T cells from PBMCs. Subset denoted: CD45RA+ positively selected. In nucleotides, the CDR3 is TGTGCCAGCAGCGTAGCCTCCAATCAGCCCCAGCATTTT. Translation: CASSVASNQPQHF.